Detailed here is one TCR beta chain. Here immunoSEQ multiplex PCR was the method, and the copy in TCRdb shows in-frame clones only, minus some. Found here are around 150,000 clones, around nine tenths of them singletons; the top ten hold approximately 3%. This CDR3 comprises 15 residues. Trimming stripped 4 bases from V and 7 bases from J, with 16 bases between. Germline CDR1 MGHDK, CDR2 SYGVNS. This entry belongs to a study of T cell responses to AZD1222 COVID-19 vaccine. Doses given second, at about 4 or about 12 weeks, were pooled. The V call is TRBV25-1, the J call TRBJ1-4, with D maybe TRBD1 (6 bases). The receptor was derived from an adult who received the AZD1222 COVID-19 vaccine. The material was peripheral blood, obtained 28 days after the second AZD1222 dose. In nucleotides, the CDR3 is TGTGCCAGCAGTGCCCCAACGGGGGCCTTTGAAAAACTGTTTTTT. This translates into CASSAPTGAFEKLFF. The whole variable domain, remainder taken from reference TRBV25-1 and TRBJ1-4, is EADIYQTPRYLVIGTGKKITLECSQTMGHDKMYWYQQDPGMELHLIHYSYGVNSTEKGDLSSESTVSRIRTEHFPLTLESARPSHTSQYLCASSAPTGAFEKLFFGSGTQLSVL.